These 23 T cell receptor beta chains originate from one sample sequenced in a study of blood T cell repertoires in COVID-19. The repertoire was sequenced with immunoSEQ multiplex PCR; TCRdb's copy has only in-frame clones and lacks some. The sample yields 300,000 to 400,000 clones, approximately 88% seen once. Sequenced material: PBMCs or T cells enriched from blood (not recorded which). Receptors originate from a man aged 55 to 70 who had recovered from COVID-19.

This CDR3 reads CASSPGTGTMNTEAFF. The CDR3 DNA sequence: TGCGCCAGCAGTCCCGGGACAGGGACAATGAACACTGAAGCTTTCTTT. V is TRBV5-1 and J is TRBJ1-1; TRBD1 agrees at 9 bases. The CDR3 has 16 amino acids. From germline, CDR1 is SGHRS and CDR2 YFSETQ. Unmatched junction bases numbered 8, after V lost 5 bases and J lost 0 bases.

The chain couples TRBV5-1 to TRBJ1-4; 10 nucleotides agree with TRBD1. This CDR3 region has 15 residues. V trimming: 0 bases; J trimming: 7 bases; junction bases outside the gene matches: 3. CDR1 SGHRS and CDR2 YFSETQ come from the germline V gene. CDR3 loop: CASSLEGTGAEKLFF. CDR3 nucleotide sequence: TGCGCCAGCAGCTTGGAGGGGACAGGGGCTGAAAAACTGTTTTTT.

This chain connects TRBV5-4 to TRBJ2-3; tentatively, D is TRBD1 (6 bases). The V gene lost 2 bases and the J gene lost 3 bases, with 13 bases spanning the gap. Germline CDR1 is SGHNT and CDR2 is YYREEE (reference sequence). The CDR3 extends over 15 amino acids. CDR3 coding DNA: TGTGCCAGCAGCTTACCAGGGGTAAGGACAGATACGCAGTATTTT. The encoded protein is CASSLPGVRTDTQYF.

This chain links TRBV19 with TRBJ1-2; unclear D gene. Germline CDR1 and CDR2: LNHDA and SQIVND (reference sequence). V gave up 7 bases and J gave up 8 bases, with 17 bases separating them. This CDR3 is 13 amino acids long. The CDR3 region has the DNA TGTGCCAGTACCCTCGGTCTAACAGCCGGCTACACCTTC. Protein: CASTLGLTAGYTF.

The CDR3 here is CASRDTIRNQPQHF. CDR3 in DNA: TGTGCCAGCAGGGACACTATTCGCAATCAGCCCCAGCATTTT. The V call is TRBV28, the J call TRBJ1-5; a possible D gene is TRBD1 (5 bases). V dropped 6 bases and J dropped 2 bases, with 11 bases sitting between them. The germline V gene encodes CDR1 MDHEN and CDR2 SYDVKM. The CDR3 runs 14 residues. Drawing the rest from reference TRBV28 and TRBJ1-5, the complete variable domain is DVKVTQSSRYLVKRTGEKVFLECVQDMDHENMFWYRQDPGLGLRLIYFSYDVKMKEKGDIPEGYSVSREKKERFSLILESASTNQTSMYLCASRDTIRNQPQHFGDGTRLSIL.

The J gene is TRBJ2-7, the V gene TRBV28, with 8 nucleotides matching TRBD2. The V gene's germline CDR1 is MDHEN and CDR2 SYDVKM. This CDR3 is 14 amino acids long. V was pared by 6 bases and J by 4 bases, with 8 bases of the junction left unmatched. This CDR3 reads CASSRPPGGYEQYF. As DNA, the CDR3 is TGTGCCAGCAGCCGCCCTCCGGGGGGGTACGAGCAGTACTTC. Complete variable domain (other parts from reference TRBV28 and TRBJ2-7): DVKVTQSSRYLVKRTGEKVFLECVQDMDHENMFWYRQDPGLGLRLIYFSYDVKMKEKGDIPEGYSVSREKKERFSLILESASTNQTSMYLCASSRPPGGYEQYFGPGTRLTVT.

The chain carries TRBV2 and TRBJ2-3; TRBD2 matches 11 bases. V was clipped by 5 bases and J by 5 bases; unmatched bases: 6. Per germline, CDR1 SNHLY and CDR2 FYNNEI. The CDR3 covers 15 residues. The CDR3 here is CASSLTSGVGDTQYF. CDR3 bases: TGTGCCAGCAGTTTGACTAGCGGGGTGGGAGATACGCAGTATTTT.

V is TRBV12-3 or TRBV12-4 and J is TRBJ1-3, with no clear D. The CDR3 has 13 amino acids. In DNA form, the CDR3 reads TGTGCTATAGACTTAAGCTCTGGAAACACCATATATTTT. Residues: CAIDLSSGNTIYF.

This chain connects TRBV11-2 to TRBJ2-3, with a weak D call TRBD1 (5 bases). The germline CDR1 and CDR2 sequences are SGHAT and FQNNGV. The germline V and J ends were trimmed by 1 base and 5 bases, with 13 bases remaining between them. CDR3 length equals 15 residues. CDR3 nucleotide sequence: TGTGCCAGCAGCTTAGCAGCAGGGAATCGAGATACGCAGTATTTT. It specifies CASSLAAGNRDTQYF.

This clone showed up just a few times. In the same sample, other DNA sequences code for this CDR3. The chain has TRBV28 and TRBJ1-5, with TRBD1 identical over 11 bases. The CDR3 runs 15 residues. Germline CDR1 MDHEN, CDR2 SYDVKM. J gave up 4 bases and V 4 bases, and 3 bases lay outside the gene matches. The CDR3 nucleotides are TGTGCCAGCAGTTGGGACAGGGGGGGGAATCAGCCCCAGCATTTT. It encodes CASSWDRGGNQPQHF.

The chain combines TRBV24-1 with TRBJ1-5; the match to TRBD1 covers 7 bases. Unmatched junction bases numbered 10, after V lost 4 bases and J lost 5 bases. Germline V gene data show CDR1 as KGHDR and CDR2 as SFDVKD. This CDR3 region has 16 residues. The CDR3 reads CATSDPKQGGHQPQHF. The CDR3 nucleotides read TGTGCCACCAGTGACCCCAAGCAGGGGGGCCATCAGCCCCAGCATTTT.

V usage is TRBV6-5 and J usage is TRBJ2-7; TRBD1 matches at 8 bases. The CDR3 extends over 16 amino acids. The J segment lost 7 bases and the V segment lost 0 bases, leaving 11 bases of the junction unmatched. Germline values: CDR1 MNHEY, CDR2 SVGAGI. This chain's CDR3 is CASSYSSRGQVGEQYF. The DNA of the CDR3 is TGTGCCAGCAGTTACTCGTCCAGGGGGCAGGTTGGAGAGCAGTACTTC.

The chain employs TRBV28 and TRBJ2-5; 9 positions agree with TRBD2. Losses at the gene ends were 6 bases for V and 2 bases for J; bases not matched to a gene: 4. This CDR3 has 14 residues. Germline assignment: CDR1 MDHEN and CDR2 SYDVKM. The CDR3 is CASRDLAGQETQYF. In nucleotides, the CDR3 is TGTGCCAGCAGGGACCTAGCGGGACAAGAGACCCAGTACTTC.

The rearrangement uses TRBV4-2 and TRBJ2-7; unclear D gene. V lost 4 bases and J lost 2, with 15 bases in between. The V gene's germline CDR1 is LGHNA and CDR2 YNFKEQ. The length of the CDR3 is 15 residues. The DNA of the CDR3 is TGTGCCAGCAGCCGAGAGACGACAAATGCCTACGAGCAGTACTTC. Residues: CASSRETTNAYEQYF.

The rearrangement joins TRBV1 to TRBJ1-5; TRBD1 is the table's D call and was not checked against the DNA. TRBV1 is noted as a pseudogene. CDR3 size: 17 residues. CDR3 DNA sequence: TGCACCAGCAGCCATTCAGGGACAGGGGGCTCCAATCAGCCCCAGCATTTT. It specifies CTSSHSGTGGSNQPQHF.

This chain connects TRBV19 to TRBJ1-1; TRBD1 is a possible D gene (5 bases). The germline CDR1 and CDR2 sequences are LNHDA and SQIVND (reference sequence). The CDR3 contains 15 residues. With 1 base removed from V and 0 bases from J, the gap between germline ends came to 9 bases. The CDR3: CASSIAGDVNTEAFF. CDR3 coding DNA: TGTGCCAGTAGTATAGCGGGGGACGTGAACACTGAAGCTTTCTTT.

The chain recombines TRBV19 with TRBJ1-2, with D hard to call. Per the germline V gene, CDR1 is LNHDA and CDR2 is SQIVND (reference sequence). The V end was cut by 3 bases, the J end by 0 bases, with 8 bases between. CDR3 length: 14 residues. The CDR3 DNA sequence: TGTGCCAGTAGTATCAACAGCCCTAACTATGGCTACACCTTC. It specifies CASSINSPNYGYTF.

This clone was seen a few times. This chain uses TRBV6-2 or TRBV6-3 with TRBJ1-5, with D perhaps TRBD1 (5 bases). V lost 6 bases to trimming and J lost 7 bases, with 13 bases between them. Germline V lookup: CDR1 MNHEY, CDR2 SVGEGT. The CDR3 extends over 13 amino acids. In DNA, the CDR3 is TGTGCCAGCAGCGATCAGACAGCCCAGCCCCAGCATTTT. Translation: CASSDQTAQPQHF.

J is TRBJ1-2 and V is TRBV28, with TRBD1 as a possible D gene (6 bases). The V end lost 2 bases, the J end lost 6 bases, and 16 bases lay between the germline ends. CDR3 length: 15 amino acids. CDR1 and CDR2 (germline): MDHEN, SYDVKM. DNA of the CDR3: TGTGCCAGCAGTTTAGGGGGGGCGGGAATAGATGGCTACACCTTC. This gives the protein CASSLGGAGIDGYTF.

The rearrangement joins TRBV9 to TRBJ1-3, with no clear D. The CDR3 has 14 amino acids. Germline V gene sequence: CDR1 SGDLS, CDR2 YYNGEE. Between the trimmed V and J ends, which lost 3 bases and 3 bases, there was a span of 10 bases. This CDR3 is CASSAFDIGNTIYF. The CDR3 coding sequence is TGTGCCAGCAGCGCATTCGACATTGGAAACACCATATATTTT.

The rearrangement links TRBV5-1 to TRBJ2-2, with D tentatively TRBD2 (5 bases). Germline CDR1 SGHRS, CDR2 YFSETQ. The ends were cut back, 4 bases at V and 5 bases at J, with 12 bases in the middle. The length of the CDR3 is 14 residues. The CDR3 sequence: CASSPNAGTGELFF. The CDR3 region has the DNA TGCGCCAGCAGCCCAAATGCGGGTACCGGGGAGCTGTTTTTT. The entire variable domain, with the rest obtained from reference TRBV5-1 and TRBJ2-2, is as follows: KAGVTQTPRYLIKTRGQQVTLSCSPISGHRSVSWYQQTPGQGLQFLFEYFSETQRNKGNFPGRFSGRQFSNSRSEMNVSTLELGDSALYLCASSPNAGTGELFFGEGSRLTVL.

The chain employs TRBV3-1 (or the pseudogene TRBV3-2) and TRBJ2-5, with TRBD2 matching over 8 bases. CDR3 size: 20 residues. Unmatched junction bases numbered 19, after V lost 2 bases and J lost 2 bases. The V gene's germline CDR1 is LGHDT and CDR2 YNNKEL (reference sequence). The CDR3 spells CASSQKIGPGDSGKQETQYF. The CDR3 DNA is TGTGCCAGCAGCCAAAAGATTGGGCCAGGGGATAGCGGGAAGCAAGAGACCCAGTACTTC.

The J gene is TRBJ1-2, the V gene TRBV5-5, with 9 bases matching TRBD1. CDR1 and CDR2 (germline): SGHKS, YYEKEE (reference sequence). The trim removed 0 bases at V and 4 bases at J, leaving 4 bases unmatched. The CDR3 contains 15 residues. CDR3 residues: CASSLAGQGSYGYTF. CDR3 nucleotide sequence: TGTGCCAGCAGCTTGGCGGGACAGGGTTCCTATGGCTACACCTTC.